This TCR beta chain was observed in a study of MAIT cells during Salmonella Paratyphi A infection listed by TCRdb under 2017. Regarding the study in general: A single dose of 1-5x10^3 CFU of S. Paratyphi A strain NVGH308 was ingested by adult volunteers aged 18 to 60. Ciprofloxacin 500 mg twice daily for 14 days, starting at diagnosis, was given to diagnosed volunteers.

In the paper's terms, the time point label means: before S. Paratyphi A challenge (baseline). Using flow cytometry, MAIT cells, defined as Valpha7.2+ CD161+ T cells, were identified and sorted. Over time, circulating MAIT cell TCRbeta repertoires were profiled in over 5 volunteers who came down with enteric fever following controlled oral challenge with live Salmonella Paratyphi A. Every diagnosed volunteer provided MAIT cell samples at pre-infection, mid-infection and post-infection timepoints. Enteric fever was diagnosed as Paratyphi A bacteremia and/or persistent fever above 38 °C lasting more than 12 hours. Diagnosis of infection in challenged volunteers occurred between day 4 and day 7 after challenge. Between about 4,500 and 10,000 MAIT cells per sample were sorted directly into RNAqueous-Micro lysis buffer for RNA extraction. Lymphoprep gradient centrifugation was used to isolate peripheral blood mononuclear cells from both the blood samples and the leukocyte cones. Cells were sorted on either a BD FACSAria Fusion or a BD FACSAria III sorter.

The protocol used for the library was 5' RACE. TCRbeta was amplified in two PCR rounds using Phusion High-Fidelity polymerase, and the primers carried sample-specific barcodes. TCRbeta libraries were made through template-switch cDNA synthesis using SMARTScribe reverse transcriptase and a TRBC-specific primer. The barcoded samples were pooled and then prepared using the NEBNext Ultra DNA Library Prep Kit for Illumina. Libraries were sequenced on an Illumina MiSeq with the MiSeq reagent kit v2, 300 cycles. As for how the authors treated the data: Jemultiplexer was used to demultiplex reads by barcode, and MiTCR with default parameters handled the alignment. Non-functional sequences were filtered out with VDJtools, and clonotypes were defined by amino acid sequence, with frequencies based on assigned sequence reads. In the clonal space homeostasis analysis, clonotypes were binned by frequency as over-represented (0.05-1), large, medium and small. TCRdb trimmed public reads at Q25 via fastp, called clones via MiXCR and kept in-frame beta chains. Rows merge per CDR3 protein into single entries with the most common DNA and genes. TCRdb's processing, not the authors' own work, is the source of the V and J calls. Within this sample are 650 to 900 distinct CDR3 sequences, with 30% of them counted one time only. The ten biggest clones cover more than 25% of the sample.

Of note for this clonotype: Its antigen is currently not known. Base quality data are lacking; no much larger clone is found one base away.

Study-wide conclusions, independent of this receptor: Diagnosed volunteers showed more expansion or contraction among top five MAIT clonotypes than healthy controls (around 0.57 versus 0.12), suggesting infection-driven repertoire reshaping. MAIT TRBV usage was oligoclonal, favouring TRBV20 and TRBV6, and appeared unchanged by infection. Space occupied by over-represented MAIT clonotypes fell significantly from baseline to mid-infection (roughly 0.18 to 0.092), with no significant post-infection difference. The availability of volunteer samples limited the sample sizes, but these sizes were considered adequate to detect differences between groups.

V is cut by 0 bases and J by 4 bases, and the space between the germline ends is 3 bases. Inclusive of the bounding cysteine and phenylalanine, the CDR3 is 13 residues long. Only the CDR3 DNA stays, 39 bases, in frame from base 1. CDR1 MRHNA and CDR2 SNTAGT were looked up in the germline V gene. The rearranged chain carries TRBV6-4 and TRBJ2-2, with the D segment identity uncertain. The sequence was collected from a person between 18 and 75 years old who was deliberately infected with Salmonella Paratyphi A in a paratyphoid fever challenge study. Sequencing was performed on MAIT cells from blood, taken at the first sampling point of the challenge study. For the CDR3, the sequence is CASSDSGTGELFF. The DNA sequence is given as TGTGCCAGCAGTGACTCGGGCACCGGGGAGCTGTTTTTT.